Below are 8 T cell receptor beta chains sequenced from a single sample in a study of cytomegalovirus exposure and HLA in healthy donors. The PCR contained 60 Vbeta and 13 Jbeta primers. Produced via immunoSEQ multiplex PCR; TCRdb's table is partial and in-frame only. The repertoire holds some 150,000 clones, with about a tenth as singletons. The sample consisted of PBMCs. The receptors come from a male donor in good health and CMV-seronegative.

V and J are TRBV29-1 and TRBJ1-2, with a tentative D call TRBD1 (5 bases). The V gene lost 7 bases and the J gene lost 6 bases, with 18 bases spanning the gap. Germline CDR1 reads SQVTM; CDR2 reads ANQGSEA. The CDR3 runs 13 residues. Here the CDR3 reads CSAASGGVDGYTF. CDR3 DNA sequence: TGCAGCGCTGCCTCCGGAGGGGTCGATGGCTACACCTTC.

The genes are TRBV7-9 and TRBJ1-2, with 7 bases identical to TRBD1. CDR1 is SEHNR and CDR2 is FQNEAQ in the germline V gene (reference sequence). The V and J ends lost 1 base and 4 bases, in that order; junction bases with no gene match: 0. The CDR3 is made up of 13 amino acids. As DNA, the CDR3 is TGTGCCAGCAGCTTAGGGACAGGCTATGGCTACACCTTC. Its translation: CASSLGTGYGYTF.

This clone has only a few counts. The chain carries TRBV4-2 and TRBJ2-3; perhaps TRBD2 as D (7 bases). The CDR3 spans 17 residues. From germline, CDR1 is LGHNA and CDR2 YNFKEQ. The ends were cut back, 3 bases at V and 2 bases at J, with 18 bases in the middle. The CDR3 DNA is TGTGCCAGCAGCCAGGGGGGGCTGCTCTCCGTCACAGATACGCAGTATTTT. This codes for CASSQGGLLSVTDTQYF.

The chain carries TRBV28 and TRBJ1-1; D remains unclear. Trimming stripped 6 bases from V and 4 bases from J, with 21 bases between. The germline V gene encodes CDR1 MDHEN and CDR2 SYDVKM. This CDR3 contains 16 residues. The CDR3 DNA is TGTGCCAGCAGGCACCCAACCGGGTCCGGGAGCACTGAAGCTTTCTTT. This encodes CASRHPTGSGSTEAFF.

This clone occurred a few times. V gene TRBV27 combines with J gene TRBJ1-2; D may be TRBD1 (6 bases). Germline V gene sequence: CDR1 MNHEY, CDR2 SMNVEV (reference sequence). With 1 base removed from V and 2 bases from J, the gap between germline ends came to 11 bases. The CDR3 has 15 amino acids. CDR3 DNA sequence: TGTGCCAGCAGTTTATATCGGGGGGCCAACTATGGCTACACCTTC. Protein sequence: CASSLYRGANYGYTF.

This clone was found a few times. The chain couples TRBV6-5 to TRBJ1-5; D gene ambiguous. Germline V CDR1 and CDR2: MNHEY, SVGAGI. The CDR3 extends over 14 amino acids. Deletions cut 4 bases from V and 0 bases from J, with 7 bases between. The chain's CDR3 is CASSSGNSNQPQHF. In DNA, the CDR3 is TGTGCCAGCAGTTCGGGGAATAGCAATCAGCCCCAGCATTTT.

V gene TRBV28 combines with J gene TRBJ1-3; no definite D call. CDR3 length: 12 residues. The germline CDR1 and CDR2 sequences are MDHEN and SYDVKM. V dropped 11 bases and J dropped 0 bases, with 8 bases sitting between them. CDR3 bases: TGTGCCTTCAGGTTCTCTGGAAACACCATATATTTT. The encoded protein is CAFRFSGNTIYF.

This clone was observed a few times. The V and J genes are TRBV29-1 and TRBJ1-2; D possibly corresponds to TRBD1 (6 bases). This CDR3 contains 15 residues. Germline assignment: CDR1 SQVTM and CDR2 ANQGSEA. Trimming cost V 6 bases and J 6 bases, with 23 bases left between them. CDR3 residues: CSVRGRIQGDDGYTF. The CDR3 DNA follows: TGCAGCGTCCGAGGCCGAATACAGGGTGACGATGGCTACACCTTC.